Listed below are T cell receptor beta chains from one sample, sequenced in a study of blood T cell repertoires in COVID-19. Using immunoSEQ multiplex PCR, the repertoire was profiled, and TCRdb retains in-frame clones only, with some absent. The table includes about 230,000 clones, roughly 85% detected once. The sequenced material came from peripheral blood. These receptor sequences come from a man aged 50 to 60 with COVID-19, enrolled during active disease. CDR3s include the opening cysteine and the closing phenylalanine or tryptophan. D genes are given only for firm matches. Not every row has a clone size; where given, it reads once, few, many or a size class.

NA | TRBJ2-2 | NA | TRBV3-1/TRBV3-2 | CASSRTTSWESGELFF | TGTGCCAGCAGCCGCACGACTAGTTGGGAGAGCGGGGAGCTGTTTTTT
TRBD2 | TRBJ2-2 | NA | TRBV10-3 | CAIRGGGGEGGELFF | TGTGCCATCCGAGGTGGAGGCGGGGAGGGCGGGGAGCTGTTTTTT
NA | TRBJ2-7 | NA | TRBV4-1 | CASSPQGISYEQYF | TGCGCCAGCAGCCCCCAGGGAATCTCCTACGAGCAGTACTTC
TRBD1 | TRBJ1-4 | NA | TRBV4-3 | CASSSAGQGNEKLFF | TGCGCCAGCAGCTCAGCCGGACAGGGGAATGAAAAACTGTTTTTT
NA | TRBJ1-1 | NA | TRBV30 | CAWRTTRNTEAFF | TGTGCCTGGAGGACTACAAGGAACACTGAAGCTTTCTTT
TRBD1 | TRBJ2-2 | once | TRBV11-3 | CASSRGQGDGELFF | TGTGCCAGCAGCCGGGGACAGGGGGACGGGGAGCTGTTTTTT
TRBD1 | TRBJ1-1 | NA | TRBV7-2 | CASSLATGQYTEAFF | TGTGCCAGCAGCTTAGCGACAGGGCAGTACACTGAAGCTTTCTTT
NA | TRBJ1-5 | NA | TRBV2 | CASRNEGLSNQPQHF | TGTGCCAGCAGAAATGAGGGATTGAGCAATCAGCCCCAGCATTTT
NA | TRBJ1-1 | once | TRBV3-1/TRBV3-2 | CASSPHREFTEAFF | TGTGCCAGCAGCCCCCACAGGGAGTTCACTGAAGCTTTCTTT
NA | TRBJ2-1 | NA | TRBV20-1 | CSARFRDYQFF | TGCAGTGCTAGATTCCGGGATTACCAGTTCTTC
NA | TRBJ1-2 | NA | TRBV2 | CASRNQGNYGYTF | TGTGCCAGCAGAAATCAGGGAAACTATGGCTACACCTTC
TRBD2 | TRBJ2-1 | few | TRBV5-4 | CASTSGGGVNEQFF | TGTGCCAGCACCAGCGGGGGGGGAGTAAATGAGCAGTTCTTC
NA | TRBJ2-2 | NA | TRBV29-1 | CSVEDPAGANTGELFF | TGCAGCGTTGAAGATCCGGCAGGGGCGAACACCGGGGAGCTGTTTTTT
NA | TRBJ1-1 | NA | TRBV6-5 | CASSRQPNTEAFF | TGTGCCAGCAGTAGACAGCCTAACACTGAAGCTTTCTTT
NA | TRBJ1-4 | NA | TRBV3-1/TRBV3-2 | CASSHQGRREKLFF | TGTGCCAGCAGCCATCAGGGGAGACGAGAAAAACTGTTTTTT
NA | TRBJ2-5 | once | TRBV5-6 | CASSLPNPGTQYF | TGTGCCAGCAGCTTACCTAACCCGGGGACCCAGTACTTC
NA | TRBJ1-2 | few | TRBV19 | CASNEAGFISNYGYTF | TGTGCCAGTAACGAGGCAGGGTTCATTTCTAACTATGGCTACACCTTC
NA | TRBJ1-6 | once | TRBV7-9 | CASSLGGDSPLHF | TGTGCCAGCAGCCTAGGGGGGGATTCACCCCTCCACTTT
TRBD2 | TRBJ2-3 | NA | TRBV5-4 | CASSLGVGGWADTQYF | TGTGCCAGCAGCTTGGGCGTCGGGGGGTGGGCAGATACGCAGTATTTT
NA | TRBJ1-3 | NA | TRBV6-4 | CASSEAGGNTIYF | TGTGCCAGCAGTGAGGCAGGCGGAAACACCATATATTTT
NA | TRBJ2-5 | NA | TRBV29-1 | CSVDGRLQETQYF | TGCAGCGTTGACGGGAGACTCCAAGAGACCCAGTACTTC
NA | TRBJ2-2 | NA | TRBV27 | CATKGGGPGELFF | TGTGCCACCAAAGGGGGGGGGCCCGGGGAGCTGTTTTTT
TRBD1 | TRBJ2-1 | NA | TRBV20-1 | CSASEWTGYYNNEQFF | TGCAGTGCTAGTGAATGGACAGGGTACTACAATAATGAGCAGTTCTTC
TRBD1 | TRBJ1-2 | NA | TRBV7-2 | CASSLAVRQGDYGYTF | TGTGCCAGCAGCTTAGCAGTTCGGCAGGGGGACTATGGCTACACCTTC
NA | TRBJ2-5 | NA | TRBV18 | CASSPPLKETQYF | TGTGCCAGCTCACCACCGCTAAAGGAGACCCAGTACTTC
TRBD1 | TRBJ2-5 | once | TRBV9 | CASSPWAGGVGTQYF | TGTGCCAGCAGCCCCTGGGCAGGGGGCGTCGGGACCCAGTACTTC
NA | TRBJ2-7 | NA | TRBV6-5 | CASSFLGLGDEQYF | TGTGCCAGCAGCTTTCTGGGCCTTGGCGACGAGCAGTACTTC
NA | TRBJ2-1 | NA | TRBV10-1 | CANRTLRVFSYNEQFF | TGCGCCAACCGGACCCTCAGGGTTTTCTCCTACAATGAGCAGTTCTTC
NA | TRBJ1-5 | NA | TRBV15 | CATSRDHSYSNQPQHF | TGTGCCACCAGCAGAGATCACAGCTATAGCAATCAGCCCCAGCATTTT